The entry that follows covers one T cell receptor (beta chain) sequence. Its antigen is still unknown. The data derive from a study of cytomegalovirus exposure and HLA in healthy donors. About the research overall: The study's early data release held roughly 91 million unique TCRs from HLA-typed donors. The study's findings and limits: The sole available immune exposure information was CMV serostatus. Presence/absence results assume similar sequencing depth per donor, which may not hold.

PCR used 60 Vbeta primers and 13 Jbeta primers. Repertoires were generated with immunoSEQ multiplex PCR, while TCRdb's copy carries only in-frame clones and drops some. In the table there are about 160,000 clones, roughly 77% of which are singletons. Unmatched junction bases numbered 12, after V lost 8 bases and J lost 5 bases. The CDR3 has 15 amino acids. From germline, CDR1 is MNHEY and CDR2 SMNVEV (reference sequence). The origin of this receptor is a male donor in good health and CMV-seronegative. Sequenced sample: PBMCs. The J gene is TRBJ2-3, the V gene TRBV27; 8 bases match TRBD2. The CDR3 coding sequence is TGTGCCAGCGCCTCTGCGGGGGGTGGGGGAGATACGCAGTATTTT. Translation: CASASAGGGGDTQYF.